This is a list of T cell receptor beta chains from one sample in a study of blood T cell repertoires in COVID-19. Only in-frame clones appear in the TCRdb table, and some are missing; sequencing was by immunoSEQ multiplex PCR. The profile covers some 360,000 clones, with around nine tenths appearing a single time and under 5% taken by the ten largest. The sample was peripheral blood. The receptors derive from a woman aged 55-69 years with COVID-19, enrolled during active disease. Both conserved end residues are part of each CDR3. Fields, in order: D gene, V gene, J gene, clone size, CDR3 DNA, CDR3 protein. A D gene is named only where the DNA matches it firmly. A clone size is listed for some rows: how often the clone was seen (once, few, many), or a class if it is expanded.

TRBD2	TRBV4-2	TRBJ2-5	NA	TGTGCCAGCAGCCAAGGACAGGAGCGGGGGGTTCCCGGGAAGACCCAGTACTTC	CASSQGQERGVPGKTQYF
NA	TRBV3-1/TRBV3-2	TRBJ2-3	NA	TGTGCCAGCAGCCGCAGGGGCCCTAGCACAGATACGCAGTATTTT	CASSRRGPSTDTQYF
TRBD1	TRBV9	TRBJ1-2	NA	TGTGCCAGCAGCACCCTAGGACAGGGGGATGGCTACACCTTC	CASSTLGQGDGYTF
NA	TRBV3-1/TRBV3-2	TRBJ1-1	NA	TGTGCCAGCAGCCGGCTGCAGGGGAACACTGAAGCTTTCTTT	CASSRLQGNTEAFF
TRBD1	TRBV25-1	TRBJ1-6	NA	TGTGCCAGCAGTTCCGGGACAGGGCTCTTACCCCTCCACTTT	CASSSGTGLLPLHF
TRBD1	TRBV5-1	TRBJ2-7	NA	TGCGCCAGCAGCTTGGAGGGGACAGGGGGTGAGCAGTACTTC	CASSLEGTGGEQYF
TRBD2	TRBV24-1	TRBJ2-1	NA	TGTGCCACCAGTGATCCCCAGGGCGGGGGGGCCGCTGTTTCCTACAATGAGCAGTTCTTC	CATSDPQGGGAAVSYNEQFF
NA	TRBV5-1	TRBJ2-3	NA	TGCGCCAGCAGCTTGGCCGACGGGGTCACAGATACGCAGTATTTT	CASSLADGVTDTQYF
NA	TRBV6-6	TRBJ1-6	NA	TGTGCCAGCAGTCCGGTCAGTATGGGGGGGAGGAATTCACCCCTCCACTTT	CASSPVSMGGRNSPLHF
NA	TRBV10-1	TRBJ2-2	NA	TGCGCCAGCAGTGAGTCGCTAGGGGCCGGGGAGCTGTTTTTT	CASSESLGAGELFF
NA	TRBV7-8	TRBJ2-5	NA	TGTGCCAGCAGCCCAACCGGCGGGAAAGGGACCCAGTACTTC	CASSPTGGKGTQYF
NA	TRBV15	TRBJ1-3	NA	TGTGCCACCAGCAGAGATCCTGTGTCTTCTGGAAACACCATATATTTT	CATSRDPVSSGNTIYF
TRBD2	TRBV2	TRBJ2-1	NA	TGTGCCAGCAGTGAACCTAGCGGGGGGGCCAATGAAGAGTTCTTC	CASSEPSGGANEEFF
TRBD1	TRBV3-1/TRBV3-2	TRBJ2-7	NA	TGTGCCAGCAGCCAAGATGACAGGGCGGTCTACGAGCAGTACTTC	CASSQDDRAVYEQYF
NA	TRBV6-5	TRBJ2-2	NA	TGTGCCAGCAGTTACGACAGTAGCGGGGAGCTGTTTTTT	CASSYDSSGELFF
TRBD1	TRBV6-5	TRBJ1-1	NA	TGTGCCAGCAGTCTGGACAGGTCCAACACTGAAGCTTTCTTT	CASSLDRSNTEAFF
NA	TRBV30	TRBJ1-1	NA	TGTGCCTGGCGGAAGGGGGGGCGCGAAACAGCTTTCTTT	CAWRKGGRETAFF
TRBD1	TRBV7-2	TRBJ1-2	NA	TGTGCCAGCCGCAAGACAGGGGCGACCCTCTACACCTTC	CASRKTGATLYTF
TRBD1	TRBV28	TRBJ1-2	NA	TGTGCCAGCAGTTCCCCTAGGACAGGCAACTATGGCTACACCTTC	CASSSPRTGNYGYTF
NA	TRBV19	TRBJ1-5	NA	TGTGCCAGTAGTATAGAAGAGGGCAGCAATCAGCCCCAGCATTTT	CASSIEEGSNQPQHF
TRBD1	TRBV6-4	TRBJ2-3	NA	TGTGCCAGCAGTGACTATGGACAGGGGGCCCCTTTGGATACGCAGTATTTT	CASSDYGQGAPLDTQYF
TRBD1	TRBV29-1	TRBJ1-1	NA	TGCAGCCCTTGGACAGGGGGCGGGAACACTGAAGCTTTCTTT	CSPWTGGGNTEAFF
TRBD1	TRBV11-2	TRBJ1-1	NA	TGTGCCAGCAGCTCAACAGGGGCGGGTTTCTTT	CASSSTGAGFF
NA	TRBV9	TRBJ2-3	once	TGTGCCAGCAGCGTAGACGCAGTCACAGATACGCAGTATTTT	CASSVDAVTDTQYF
NA	TRBV5-1	TRBJ2-1	NA	TGCGCCAGCAGCCCCCAAGGAGACAGCTCCTACAATGAGCAGTTCTTC	CASSPQGDSSYNEQFF
TRBD1	TRBV5-1	TRBJ1-1	NA	TGCGCCAGCAGGGAGCGGACAGGGGCCACTGAAGCTTTCTTT	CASRERTGATEAFF
NA	TRBV4-2	TRBJ2-7	NA	TGTGCCAGCAGCCGAGGCACCCGCCGGGAATACGAGCAGTACTTC	CASSRGTRREYEQYF
NA	TRBV7-9	TRBJ1-1	NA	TGTGCCAGCAGCTTAGTACAGGGCACTGAAGCTTTCTTT	CASSLVQGTEAFF
NA	TRBV18	TRBJ1-4	NA	TGTGCCAGCTCACTGGCAGGTGATGAAAAACTGTTTTTT	CASSLAGDEKLFF
NA	TRBV28	TRBJ1-6	NA	TGTGCCAGCGTGGGCGGGCAGTATAATTCACCCCTCCACTTT	CASVGGQYNSPLHF
NA	TRBV6-5	TRBJ1-1	once	TGTGCCAGCAGGGGGGGGAGACAAACAGAAGCTTTCTTT	CASRGGRQTEAFF
NA	TRBV11-2	TRBJ1-2	NA	TGTGCCAGCAGCTTGACGGACGGGAGTGGGTATGGCTACACCTTC	CASSLTDGSGYGYTF
TRBD2	TRBV6-6	TRBJ2-3	NA	TGTGCCAGCAGTTACCCAGCGGGGTACACAGATACGCAGTATTTT	CASSYPAGYTDTQYF
NA	TRBV3-1/TRBV3-2	TRBJ1-2	NA	TGTGCCAGCAGCCGGACAGAGGGGAGCTATGGCTACACCTTC	CASSRTEGSYGYTF
NA	TRBV18	TRBJ1-4	NA	TGTGCCAGCTCACCACCGGAGGCCCCCAGAGGGGAAAAACTGTTTTTT	CASSPPEAPRGEKLFF
NA	TRBV11-2	TRBJ1-2	NA	TGTGCCAGCAGCCCCCCTGAGGGGACACTCTACACCTTC	CASSPPEGTLYTF
NA	TRBV5-6	TRBJ1-1	NA	TGTGCCAGCAGCCCGGTGGGAGGGCCTGGTAACACTGAAGCTTTCTTT	CASSPVGGPGNTEAFF
NA	TRBV6-5	TRBJ2-6	NA	TGTGCCAGCACCCTAGCTGGGGCCAACGTCCTGACTTTC	CASTLAGANVLTF
NA	TRBV27	TRBJ2-5	NA	TGTGCCAGCAGTCTAAGACGGGTACCCACACCCGAGACCCAGTACTTC	CASSLRRVPTPETQYF
TRBD1	TRBV7-9	TRBJ2-1	NA	TGTGCCAGCAGCATGAGGACAGGGGAAATCTACAATGAGCAGTTCTTC	CASSMRTGEIYNEQFF
TRBD1	TRBV4-2	TRBJ1-1	NA	TGTGCCAGCAGCCTGGGACAGGGTTTCACTGAAGCTTTCTTT	CASSLGQGFTEAFF
NA	TRBV7-9	TRBJ1-1	NA	TGTGCCAGCAGCTTAGGAGGGATGGTGGACTATGAAGCTTTCTTT	CASSLGGMVDYEAFF
NA	TRBV29-1	TRBJ2-3	NA	TGCAGCGTTGCTACCTCTAGCACAGATACGCAGTATTTT	CSVATSSTDTQYF
TRBD1	TRBV28	TRBJ1-1	NA	TGTGCCAGCGGACAGGTCCTCCACACTGAAGCTTTCTTT	CASGQVLHTEAFF
NA	TRBV5-1	TRBJ2-7	NA	TGCGCCAGCAGCTTGGTAGGCCTAGGGGTCTACGAGCAGTACTTC	CASSLVGLGVYEQYF
TRBD1	TRBV6-5	TRBJ1-6	NA	TGTGCCAGCACCCAACCCGGGACAGGGAGTTCACCCCTCCACTTT	CASTQPGTGSSPLHF
NA	TRBV6-5	TRBJ1-1	NA	TGTGCCAGCGTGCCGGGGGTTCACACTGAAGCTTTCTTT	CASVPGVHTEAFF
NA	TRBV18	TRBJ2-3	NA	TGTGCCAGCTCAACCTCGAGCCTATCATTCGGCACAGATACGCAGTATTTT	CASSTSSLSFGTDTQYF
TRBD1	TRBV5-4	TRBJ1-2	NA	TGTGCCAGCAGTCTACCCCAGGGGGTAGGGGGCTACACCTTC	CASSLPQGVGGYTF
NA	TRBV7-8	TRBJ2-5	NA	TGTGCCAGCAGCTTAGAAGGCGGGCCTCAGGAGACCCAGTACTTC	CASSLEGGPQETQYF
NA	TRBV6-5	TRBJ2-7	few	TGTGCCAGCAGTTCCACCCGTACAGGGAACGGTTACGAGCAGTACTTC	CASSSTRTGNGYEQYF
TRBD2	TRBV11-3	TRBJ2-5	once	TGTGCCAGCAGCTTAGGCGCTAGCGGGGGGGCGGAGACCCAGTACTTC	CASSLGASGGAETQYF
NA	TRBV19	TRBJ1-2	once	TGTGCCAGTAGTATCCCAATACCCGGGACATCTGGGAACTATGGCTACACCTTC	CASSIPIPGTSGNYGYTF
NA	TRBV11-2	TRBJ1-1	NA	TGTGCCAGCAGCTTAGTCCGGTTCAATACTGAAGCTTTCTTT	CASSLVRFNTEAFF
NA	TRBV5-4	TRBJ1-5	NA	TGTGCCAGCAGCGGGGGCATTGACAATCAGCCCCAGCATTTT	CASSGGIDNQPQHF